One sample yielded the 29 T cell receptor beta chains listed below, sequenced in a study of CD8+CD57+ T cells in acquired aplastic anemia. The TCR beta profiling, which covered VDJ combination and CDR3 sequence, was carried out using genomic DNA as the template. TCRdb ran MiXCR on the reads and lists one entry per CDR3 protein. This sample yields 160,000 or so distinct CDR3 sequences, of which over 40% are seen a single time; 3.2% belongs to the top ten. Selection for sequencing was limited to patients who had shown CD8+CD57+ cell expansion by flow cytometry. The specimen sequenced was sorted CD4+, CD8+, or CD8+CD57+ T cells (not recorded which) from PBMCs. These receptors all come from a human donor with aplastic anemia.

This clonotype is labeled medium-sized (0.01 to 0.1%). V gene TRBV10-3 combines with J gene TRBJ2-7, with TRBD1 matching over 8 bases. The trim removed 4 bases at V and 6 bases at J, leaving 2 bases unmatched. The germline V gene encodes CDR1 ENHRY and CDR2 SYGVKD. This CDR3 is 12 amino acids long. In DNA, the CDR3 is TGTGCCATCAGTGTGGGGACAGGCGAGCAGTACTTC. This codes for CAISVGTGEQYF.

This rearrangement joins TRBV2 to TRBJ1-1; 7 nucleotides match TRBD1. Germline V lookup: CDR1 SNHLY, CDR2 FYNNEI. Trimming at V came to 8 bases and at J to 1 base, leaving 4 bases not matched to a gene. The CDR3 covers 13 residues. CDR3 sequence reads: CASGDRPNTEAFF. CDR3 bases: TGTGCCAGCGGGGACAGACCGAACACTGAAGCTTTCTTT.

The V gene is TRBV20-1, the J gene TRBJ2-7, with 12 bases fitting TRBD2. The CDR3 is 14 amino acids. Per germline, CDR1 DFQATT and CDR2 SNEGSKA (reference sequence). The trim removed 5 bases at V and 4 bases at J, leaving 6 bases unmatched. The CDR3, as DNA: TGCAGTGCTCCGACTAGCGGGGGTGGGTACGAGCAGTACTTC. Its translation is CSAPTSGGGYEQYF.

This clonotype was seen just once. The chain couples TRBV10-2 to TRBJ2-3, with D tentatively TRBD2 (7 bases). Germline V lookup: CDR1 WSHSY, CDR2 SAAADI. V lost 8 bases and J lost 6, with 18 bases in between. The CDR3 spans 14 residues. CDR3 in DNA: TGCGCCAGCTGCTGGGGGGGGCGGGGGGATACGCAGTATTTT. Translated: CASCWGGRGDTQYF.

The chain uses TRBV12-3 or TRBV12-4 and TRBJ2-2; tentatively, D is TRBD2 (6 bases). The ends were cut back, 5 bases at V and 2 bases at J, with 12 bases in the middle. This CDR3 comprises 15 residues. The CDR3 nucleotides read TGTGCCAGCAGTACCGGGACTCTTAACACCGGGGAGCTGTTTTTT. Translation: CASSTGTLNTGELFF.

This clonotype was counted a few times. The chain combines TRBV2 with TRBJ1-1; 7 positions agree with TRBD1. The V gene end was trimmed by 4 bases and the J gene end by 3 bases; junction bases not matched to a gene: 2. The CDR3 is made up of 13 amino acids. Per germline, CDR1 SNHLY and CDR2 FYNNEI. The CDR3 sequence is CASSVRGDTEAFF. DNA for the CDR3: TGTGCCAGCAGTGTCAGGGGGGACACTGAAGCTTTCTTT.

This clonotype was seen ten or more times. The rearrangement joins TRBV4-3 to TRBJ2-5; no reliable D call. The CDR3 is made up of 15 amino acids. Germline CDR1 LGHNA, CDR2 YSLEER. Trimming took off 4 bases at V and 5 bases at J, with 17 bases between the two ends. The CDR3 region is CASSLYVDDRETQYF. The CDR3 DNA is TGCGCCAGCAGCCTCTACGTGGATGATAGGGAGACCCAGTACTTC.

The rearrangement uses TRBV2 and TRBJ2-1, with D possibly matching TRBD2 (6 bases). The CDR3 runs to 13 residues. V was pared by 10 bases and J by 1 base, with 11 bases between. In germline, CDR1 is SNHLY, CDR2 FYNNEI. The CDR3: CAISTSSYNEQFF. Written as DNA, the CDR3 is TGTGCCATCTCGACTAGTTCCTACAATGAGCAGTTCTTC.

The genes are TRBV2 and TRBJ1-5; no firm D call. The CDR3 is 15 residues long. Germline V gene lookup returns CDR1 SNHLY and CDR2 FYNNEI. Trimming removed 7 bases from V and 7 bases from J, with 20 bases in between. The CDR3: CASTGTVESRQPQHF. The CDR3 nucleotides are TGTGCCAGCACCGGAACCGTTGAAAGTAGACAGCCCCAGCATTTT.

Ten or more counts support this clonotype. The chain joins TRBV19 to TRBJ2-3, with 9 bases matching TRBD2. V gave up 6 bases and J gave up 5 bases; unmatched junction bases: 6. Germline V gene lookup returns CDR1 LNHDA and CDR2 SQIVND (reference sequence). This CDR3 has 14 residues. This CDR3 reads CASRAGGGKDTQYF. The CDR3 DNA follows: TGTGCCAGTAGGGCGGGGGGGGGGAAAGATACGCAGTATTTT.

Only a few counts were recorded for this clonotype. The gene calls are TRBV19 and TRBJ1-2; 9 bases match TRBD1. V was pared by 8 bases and J by 8 bases, with 9 bases of the junction left unmatched. Germline V gene sequence: CDR1 LNHDA, CDR2 SQIVND (reference sequence). This CDR3 has 13 amino acids. The CDR3 is CASSETGGRGYTF. The DNA for the CDR3 is TGTGCCAGTTCGGAGACAGGGGGGAGGGGCTACACCTTC.

The chain joins TRBV7-4 to TRBJ1-5, with TRBD1 identical over 7 bases. Germline CDR1 is SGHVT and CDR2 is SQSDAQ. The CDR3 contains 15 residues. V dropped 4 bases and J dropped 4; count of bases not matched to a gene: 7. CDR3 sequence: CASSSPGQQNQPQHF. CDR3 DNA sequence: TGTGCCAGCAGCTCACCGGGACAGCAAAATCAGCCCCAGCATTTT.

The chain joins TRBV28 to TRBJ1-1; D unresolved. The CDR3 is made up of 13 amino acids. The V gene's germline CDR1 is MDHEN and CDR2 SYDVKM. The V gene lost 6 bases and the J gene lost 1 base, with 9 bases spanning the gap. The DNA of the CDR3 is TGTGCCAGCAGGGGCAGCCCGAACACTGAAGCTTTCTTT. This sequence encodes CASRGSPNTEAFF.

The chain links TRBV5-2 to TRBJ2-1; no check of the table's D call, TRBD1, against the DNA was made. TRBV5-2 has pseudogene status. The CDR3 consists of 13 residues. The CDR3 bases are TGTGCCAGCAACCGGGGGACCCCCATTGAGCAGTTCTTC. Its protein product is CASNRGTPIEQFF.

A note on this clonotype: A much larger clone sits a single nucleotide away, making a read error possible. The chain employs TRBV7-2 and TRBJ2-7, with a weak D call TRBD2 (5 bases). The length of the CDR3 is 12 residues. Trimming removed 5 bases at V and 6 bases at J, with 11 bases between. CDR1 SGHTA and CDR2 FQGNSA come from the germline V gene. CDR3 nucleotides: TGTGCCAGCAGCCTCACTAGTCGCGAGCAGTACTTC. Residues: CASSLTSREQYF.

In its sample, this clonotype was seen many times. The chain uses TRBV4-1 and TRBJ2-3; D might be TRBD2 (5 bases). CDR3 size: 15 residues. In germline, CDR1 is MGHRA, CDR2 YSYEKL. V was clipped by 0 bases and J by 2 bases, with 9 bases between them. The CDR3 loop is CASSQDGLYTDTQYF. DNA of the CDR3: TGCGCCAGCAGCCAAGATGGACTCTACACAGATACGCAGTATTTT.

Details on this clonotype: This is likely a read error, given that the CDR3 carries no conserved phenylalanine or tryptophan at its end. It is unclear where the CDR3 begins or ends on the DNA, so no DNA is shown, and the CDR3 is as TCRdb lists it. This chain uses TRBV29-1 with TRBJ1-1. Both ends counted, the CDR3 spans 12 residues. The germline V gene encodes CDR1 SQVTM and CDR2 ANQGSEA. This chain's CDR3 is CSVGVKTTEALL.

This clonotype was picked up many times. V usage is TRBV2 and J usage is TRBJ1-2, with 8 bases matching TRBD1. Unmatched junction bases numbered 15, after V lost 5 bases and J lost 7 bases. CDR3 size: 16 residues. Germline CDR1 SNHLY, CDR2 FYNNEI. CDR3 sequence: CASSTGQGSLTVGYTF. The CDR3 DNA sequence: TGTGCCAGCAGTACCGGACAGGGCTCTCTCACTGTTGGCTACACCTTC.

The chain employs TRBV5-1 and TRBJ2-3; 7 nucleotides align to TRBD1. After removal of 3 bases from V and 4 bases from J, the junction contained 5 bases not matched to a gene. Germline V gives CDR1 SGHRS, CDR2 YFSETQ. The CDR3 covers 14 residues. CDR3 DNA: TGCGCCAGCAGCTCGACAGGGATCCCAGATACGCAGTATTTT. This encodes CASSSTGIPDTQYF.

The V call is TRBV10-3, the J call TRBJ1-1; TRBD1 is a possible D gene (5 bases). This CDR3 has 15 amino acids. CDR1 is ENHRY, CDR2 SYGVKD, per germline. V lost 0 bases and J 1 base, leaving 9 bases between the germline ends. The CDR3 coding sequence is TGTGCCATCAGTGAGTCGGGACGGAGGAACACTGAAGCTTTCTTT. This codes for CAISESGRRNTEAFF.

The rearrangement joins TRBV29-1 to TRBJ2-1; TRBD2 matches 16 bases. The CDR3 has 15 amino acids. The junction had 7 bases not matched to a gene; V was cut back by 5 bases and J by 9 bases. Germline lookup yields CDR1 SQVTM and CDR2 ANQGSEA. CDR3 nucleotides: TGCAGCGTTCTAGGGGGACTAGCGGGGGGGCGTGAGCAGTTCTTC. It yields the protein CSVLGGLAGGREQFF.

Only a few counts were recorded for this clonotype. V is TRBV29-1 and J is TRBJ1-5, with 7 bases fitting TRBD1. J lost 2 bases, V lost 6 bases, and 4 bases had no gene match. This CDR3 spans 13 amino acids. The germline gives CDR1 SQVTM, CDR2 ANQGSEA. CDR3 sequence reads: CSVGDSGNQPQHF. CDR3 coding DNA: TGCAGCGTGGGGGACAGTGGCAATCAGCCCCAGCATTTT.

V usage is TRBV9 and J usage is TRBJ2-7; 8 nucleotides align to TRBD2. Losses at the gene ends were 2 bases for V and 5 bases for J; bases not matched to a gene: 12. This CDR3 is 16 amino acids long. CDR1 and CDR2 (germline): SGDLS, YYNGEE. The DNA for the CDR3 is TGTGCCAGCAGCGTGCGGGAGGCCGAATTGAGAGACGAGCAGTACGTC. Amino acid sequence: CASSVREAELRDEQYV.

This clonotype was recorded many times. J is TRBJ1-1 and V is TRBV14, with D hard to call. Germline V lookup: CDR1 SGHDN, CDR2 FVKESK. The CDR3 consists of 14 residues. Trimming left V 0 bases short and J 10 bases short, with 15 bases between. Written as DNA, the CDR3 is TGTGCCAGCAGCCAAGATTCGGGTGGTCGTGGAGCTTTCTTT. Protein product: CASSQDSGGRGAFF. The variable domain in full, completed from reference TRBV14 and TRBJ1-1, reads EAGVTQFPSHSVIEKGQTVTLRCDPISGHDNLYWYRRVMGKEIKFLLHFVKESKQDESGMPNNRFLAERTGGTYSTLKVQPAELEDSGVYFCASSQDSGGRGAFFGQGTRLTVV.

At least ten counts were recorded for this clonotype. This sequence joins TRBV20-1 and TRBJ1-4, with 11 bases that match TRBD1. The J segment lost 0 bases and the V segment lost 0 bases, leaving 3 bases of the junction unmatched. The CDR3 is 17 residues long. Germline V gives CDR1 DFQATT, CDR2 SNEGSKA (reference sequence). Written as DNA, the CDR3 is TGCAGTGCTAGAGATTTGGGACAGGGGGCAACTAATGAAAAACTGTTTTTT. Its protein product is CSARDLGQGATNEKLFF.

This clonotype appeared many times. This sequence joins TRBV7-9 and TRBJ1-4, with 8 positions matching TRBD1. The length of the CDR3 is 15 residues. Germline loops: CDR1 SEHNR, CDR2 FQNEAQ (reference sequence). The V segment lost 3 bases and the J segment 4 bases; nucleotides outside the gene matches: 4. DNA of the CDR3: TGTGCCAGCAGCTTGGGACAGGCTAATAATGAAAAACTGTTTTTT. Amino acids: CASSLGQANNEKLFF.

This clonotype has a handful of counts. V gene TRBV25-1 combines with J gene TRBJ2-1; 9 bases line up with TRBD2. Losses at the gene ends were 1 base for V and 3 bases for J; bases not matched to a gene: 4. The CDR3 loop spans 16 amino acids. CDR1 is MGHDK, CDR2 SYGVNS, per germline. CDR3 residues: CASSEWVSGGYNEQFF. In DNA form, the CDR3 reads TGTGCCAGCAGTGAATGGGTTAGCGGGGGCTACAATGAGCAGTTCTTC.

Comments on this clonotype: A junction boundary mismatches the germline segment, possibly from a read error. The chain carries TRBV29-1 and TRBJ1-1; a weak D match, TRBD1 (5 bases). The germline CDR1 and CDR2 sequences are SQVTM and ANQGSEA. This CDR3 contains 10 residues. DNA for the CDR3: TGCAGCGTCCTTCAGGGCTCGGCTTCCTTT. It translates to CSVLQGSASF.

This clonotype was seen many times. This rearrangement joins TRBV5-1 to TRBJ2-2; a possible D gene is TRBD1 (6 bases). Germline assignment: CDR1 SGHRS and CDR2 YFSETQ. This CDR3 is 15 amino acids long. V lost 4 bases to trimming and J lost 7 bases, with 17 bases between them. The CDR3 nucleotides read TGCGCCAGCAGCGCGGGCCAAGGGGGTAACGGGGAGCTGTTTTTT. It specifies CASSAGQGGNGELFF.